This T cell receptor beta chain was identified during a study of OX40 agonist ivuxolimab in advanced cancers. The assay was immunoSEQ multiplex PCR, and TCRdb's table has in-frame clones only and misses some. In the table there are about 71,000 clones, roughly 78% of which are singletons. Germline V CDR1 and CDR2: SGHTA, FQGNSA. The CDR3 loop spans 15 amino acids. V was shortened by 10 bases and J by 2 bases, with 17 bases between the two germline ends. This TCR came from an adult with an advanced solid tumor such as melanoma, head and neck, liver or kidney cancer. The V call is TRBV7-2, the J call TRBJ2-2; D may be TRBD1 or TRBD2 (5 bases each). The sequenced sample was CD4+ or CD8+ T cells sorted from blood, obtained in a trial of the OX40 agonist ivuxolimab. In nucleotides, the CDR3 is TGTGCCACCGGACAAGCGGTCGTTAACACCGGGGAGCTGTTTTTT. Amino acids: CATGQAVVNTGELFF.